This entry lists 2 T cell receptor beta chains sequenced from one sample in a study of T cell responses to AZD1222 COVID-19 vaccine. Using immunoSEQ multiplex PCR, the repertoire was profiled, and TCRdb retains in-frame clones only, with some absent. This repertoire shows 140,000 or so clones, approximately 91% found once; its top ten account for 4% to 5%. This specimen was peripheral blood, taken on day 0 of AZD1222 vaccination. All receptors derive from an adult in good health.

V is TRBV28 and J is TRBJ2-7; 7 positions match TRBD2. V lost 6 bases, J lost 4 bases, and 9 bases stayed unmatched. From germline, CDR1 is MDHEN and CDR2 SYDVKM. The CDR3 extends over 14 amino acids. CDR3 DNA sequence: TGTGCCAGCAGCCGTATGGGGGGGGGTTACGAGCAGTACTTC. It codes for CASSRMGGGYEQYF.

J is TRBJ2-4 and V is TRBV27; 7 positions agree with TRBD2. There are 15 residues in the CDR3. V gave up 6 bases and J gave up 0 bases; unmatched junction bases: 5. From germline, CDR1 is MNHEY and CDR2 SMNVEV (reference sequence). CDR3 coding DNA: TGTGCCAGCAGCCCTAGCGGAATAGCCAAAAACATTCAGTACTTC. Translation gives CASSPSGIAKNIQYF.